The 26 T cell receptor beta chains in this list originate from one sample, sequenced in a study of blood T cell repertoires in COVID-19. Assay: immunoSEQ multiplex PCR; the TCRdb copy retains only in-frame clones and omits some. The sample has hundreds of thousands of clones; about nine tenths are singletons. Sequences were obtained from peripheral blood. The source is a woman in her 70s with COVID-19, enrolled during active disease.

The chain employs TRBV6-6 and TRBJ2-3; 9 bases align to TRBD2. Germline CDR1 MNHNY, CDR2 SVGAGI (reference sequence). The CDR3 has 15 amino acids. V lost 6 bases and J lost 2; bases outside the gene matches: 6. Here the CDR3 reads CASSAAGGLTDTQYF. CDR3 bases: TGTGCCAGCAGCGCGGCGGGGGGGCTCACAGATACGCAGTATTTT.

The chain couples TRBV27 to TRBJ1-5; D is perhaps TRBD1 (6 bases). This CDR3 is built from 14 residues. The V end was cut by 5 bases, the J end by 5 bases, with 13 bases between. Germline CDR1 and CDR2: MNHEY and SMNVEV (reference sequence). The DNA of the CDR3 is TGTGCCAGCAGTCGTGGACAGCTTGATCAGCCCCAGCATTTT. Its protein product is CASSRGQLDQPQHF.

This clone has a single count. The chain links TRBV7-2 to TRBJ2-7; 9 bases fit TRBD1. The CDR3 loop spans 16 amino acids. After removal of 1 base from V and 5 bases from J, the junction contained 9 bases not matched to a gene. Germline loops: CDR1 SGHTA, CDR2 FQGNSA. CDR3 in amino acids: CASSLVPPGQGDEQYF. CDR3 DNA sequence: TGTGCCAGCAGCTTAGTACCTCCGGGACAGGGAGACGAGCAGTACTTC.

V and J are TRBV7-2 and TRBJ1-1; D call uncertain. The CDR3 is made up of 12 amino acids. Germline V gene sequence: CDR1 SGHTA, CDR2 FQGNSA. The V gene lost 3 bases and the J gene lost 6 bases, with 8 bases spanning the gap. CDR3 in amino acids: CASSFFRSEAFF. The CDR3 nucleotides read TGTGCCAGCAGCTTTTTTCGGTCTGAAGCTTTCTTT. The full variable domain, in which reference TRBV7-2 and TRBJ1-1 provide the parts outside the CDR3, is GAGVSQSPSNKVTEKGKDVELRCDPISGHTALYWYRQSLGQGLEFLIYFQGNSAPDKSGLPSDRFSAERTGGSVSTLTIQRTQQEDSAVYLCASSFFRSEAFFGQGTRLTVV.

The rearrangement uses TRBV7-7 and TRBJ1-5; 9 bases fit TRBD1. Germline V lookup: CDR1 SSHAT, CDR2 FNYEAQ (reference sequence). CDR3 length equals 15 residues. The trim removed 11 bases at V and 0 bases at J, leaving 8 bases unmatched. The CDR3 protein is CAPLGDRASNQPQHF. The CDR3 nucleotides are TGTGCCCCTCTAGGGGACAGGGCTAGCAATCAGCCCCAGCATTTT.

The V and J genes are TRBV10-2 and TRBJ1-3, with D possibly being TRBD1 (5 bases). The V gene's germline CDR1 is WSHSY and CDR2 SAAADI. This CDR3 comprises 16 residues. V dropped 4 bases and J dropped 2 bases, with 15 bases sitting between them. The CDR3 sequence is CASSVFLAGPGNTIYF. The DNA for the CDR3 is TGCGCCAGCAGTGTTTTCCTGGCAGGGCCTGGAAACACCATATATTTT.

The CDR3 coding sequence is TGCGCCAGCAGCATCGGACAGAGCTCCTACAATGAGCAGTTCTTC. Residues: CASSIGQSSYNEQFF. The rearrangement links TRBV5-1 to TRBJ2-1; tentative D call: TRBD1 (6 bases). The V end lost 4 bases, the J end lost 0 bases, and 11 bases lay between the germline ends. The CDR3 is made up of 15 amino acids. Germline CDR1 and CDR2: SGHRS and YFSETQ. The whole variable domain, remainder taken from reference TRBV5-1 and TRBJ2-1, is KAGVTQTPRYLIKTRGQQVTLSCSPISGHRSVSWYQQTPGQGLQFLFEYFSETQRNKGNFPGRFSGRQFSNSRSEMNVSTLELGDSALYLCASSIGQSSYNEQFFGPGTRLTVL.

J is TRBJ2-5 and V is TRBV25-1, with TRBD1 identical over 8 bases. V shed 6 bases, J shed 5 bases, and the junction held 5 bases outside the gene matches. Germline V gene data show CDR1 as MGHDK and CDR2 as SYGVNS. This CDR3 is 13 amino acids long. CDR3 protein: CASSEHRGETQYF. CDR3 coding DNA: TGTGCCAGCAGCGAGCACAGGGGGGAGACCCAGTACTTC.

The CDR3 spells CASSLGPRAGGTEAFF. CDR3 sequence (DNA): TGTGCCAGCAGCTTGGGGCCCCGGGCGGGGGGCACTGAAGCTTTCTTT. This chain links TRBV5-8 with TRBJ1-1, with a tentative D call TRBD1 (5 bases). V was clipped by 0 bases and J by 4 bases, with 16 bases between them. Germline CDR1 and CDR2: SGHTS and YDEGEE. The CDR3 is 16 residues long.

J is TRBJ1-2 and V is TRBV5-6; 12 bases are a match to TRBD1. The CDR3 runs 18 residues. Germline values: CDR1 SGHDT, CDR2 YYEEEE. V lost 3 bases and J lost 7; bases outside the gene matches: 16. The CDR3 sequence: CASSSPTRDRGLRGGYTF. CDR3 nucleotides: TGTGCCAGCAGCTCCCCGACCCGGGACAGGGGGCTAAGGGGTGGCTACACCTTC. Full variable domain (missing parts from reference TRBV5-6 and TRBJ1-2): DAGVTQSPTHLIKTRGQQVTLRCSPKSGHDTVSWYQQALGQGPQFIFQYYEEEERQRGNFPDRFSGHQFPNYSSELNVNALLLGDSALYLCASSSPTRDRGLRGGYTFGSGTRLTVV.

V and J are TRBV10-1 and TRBJ1-2; a possible D gene is TRBD1 (6 bases). This CDR3 has 15 residues. V was trimmed by 10 bases and J by 3 bases, leaving 21 bases between them. CDR1 and CDR2 (germline): WNHNN, SYGVQD (reference sequence). The CDR3 region is CATPPGDVFDYGYTF. For the CDR3, the DNA is TGCGCCACACCCCCAGGGGATGTGTTCGACTATGGCTACACCTTC.

This sequence joins TRBV7-2 and TRBJ1-5; possibly TRBD1 for D (6 bases). Germline V gene sequence: CDR1 SGHTA, CDR2 FQGNSA. V shed 2 bases and J shed 7 bases, with 15 bases lying between them. The CDR3 is made up of 15 amino acids. For the CDR3, the DNA is TGTGCCAGCAGCTTACCCCTCGTACAGGGCCAGCCCCAGCATTTT. It codes for CASSLPLVQGQPQHF. The full variable domain, its missing parts supplied by reference TRBV7-2 and TRBJ1-5, is GAGVSQSPSNKVTEKGKDVELRCDPISGHTALYWYRQSLGQGLEFLIYFQGNSAPDKSGLPSDRFSAERTGGSVSTLTIQRTQQEDSAVYLCASSLPLVQGQPQHFGDGTRLSIL.

The chain is built from TRBV4-3 and TRBJ1-3; TRBD1 matches at 8 bases. The J segment lost 6 bases and the V segment lost 0 bases, leaving 10 bases of the junction unmatched. CDR3 length: 17 residues. From germline, CDR1 is LGHNA and CDR2 YSLEER. CDR3 protein: CASSQDGETGVANTIYF. CDR3 nucleotide sequence: TGCGCCAGCAGCCAAGATGGCGAGACAGGGGTAGCAAACACCATATATTTT.

CDR3 sequence reads: CASSSGQGNGYTF. The CDR3 bases are TGTGCCAGCAGTTCTGGACAGGGTAATGGCTACACCTTC. The chain carries TRBV6-5 and TRBJ1-2; 8 nucleotides match TRBD1. The length of the CDR3 is 13 residues. With V trimmed by 4 bases and J by 6 bases, 4 bases remained unmatched. Germline V gene sequence: CDR1 MNHEY, CDR2 SVGAGI.

V usage is TRBV3-1 (or the pseudogene TRBV3-2) and J usage is TRBJ2-1, with 8 bases matching TRBD1. Trimming removed 2 bases from V and 9 bases from J; junction bases left unmatched: 6. CDR1 and CDR2 from the germline V gene are LGHDT and YNNKEL (reference sequence). This CDR3 is 14 amino acids long. CDR3 DNA sequence: TGTGCCAGCAGCCAATCCCAGGGGGCGGGTGAGCAGTTCTTC. It yields the protein CASSQSQGAGEQFF.

The chain is built from TRBV9 and TRBJ1-5, with unresolved D. Trimming pared 4 bases from V and 2 bases from J, leaving 16 bases between. The CDR3 runs 16 residues. Germline CDR1 is SGDLS and CDR2 is YYNGEE. The CDR3 here is CASSLGPGGGNQPQHF. In nucleotides, the CDR3 is TGTGCCAGCAGCCTAGGACCCGGCGGGGGCAATCAGCCCCAGCATTTT.

The rearrangement uses TRBV7-9 and TRBJ1-2; 10 nucleotides line up with TRBD1. The CDR3 contains 13 residues. V dropped 6 bases and J dropped 6; count of bases not matched to a gene: 4. Germline V gene sequence: CDR1 SEHNR, CDR2 FQNEAQ (reference sequence). This CDR3 is CASSSGTGDGYTF. CDR3 sequence (DNA): TGTGCCAGCAGTTCCGGGACAGGGGATGGCTACACCTTC.

This clone appeared once. The chain couples TRBV7-9 to TRBJ1-2; unclear D gene. This CDR3 has 16 residues. Germline CDR1 and CDR2: SEHNR and FQNEAQ (reference sequence). The V end was cut by 0 bases, the J end by 2 bases, with 13 bases between. This CDR3 reads CASSLAPETINYGYTF. The CDR3, as DNA: TGTGCCAGCAGCTTAGCGCCGGAGACGATAAACTATGGCTACACCTTC.

J is TRBJ2-7 and V is TRBV28; tentative D call: TRBD2 (6 bases). The germline gives CDR1 MDHEN, CDR2 SYDVKM. Trimming stripped 3 bases from V and 2 bases from J, with 11 bases between. This CDR3 comprises 14 residues. CDR3 region: CASSFYSGAYEQYF. The CDR3 DNA reads TGTGCCAGCAGTTTTTATTCGGGGGCCTACGAGCAGTACTTC.

The chain couples TRBV5-1 to TRBJ2-5, with TRBD2 matching 12 bases. CDR1 SGHRS and CDR2 YFSETQ come from the germline V gene. CDR3 length: 16 residues. The V segment lost 1 base and the J segment 5 bases; nucleotides outside the gene matches: 6. CDR3 nucleotide sequence: TGCGCCAGCAGCTTGCCTAGCGGGGGGGCAGGGGAGACCCAGTACTTC. Translation: CASSLPSGGAGETQYF.

V usage is TRBV7-9 and J usage is TRBJ1-4; possible D gene TRBD1, 6 bases. The length of the CDR3 is 16 residues. Deletions cut 5 bases from V and 5 bases from J, with 18 bases between. CDR1 is SEHNR and CDR2 is FQNEAQ in the germline V gene (reference sequence). CDR3 coding DNA: TGTGCCAGCAGCCCGCAAAGAACAGGGAAAAATGAAAAACTGTTTTTT. It yields the protein CASSPQRTGKNEKLFF.

The chain employs TRBV18 and TRBJ1-4, with TRBD1 identical over 7 bases. This CDR3 has 13 amino acids. CDR1 and CDR2 from the germline V gene are KGHSH and LQKENI. With V trimmed by 6 bases and J by 4 bases, 2 bases remained unmatched. This CDR3 reads CASSRDSNEKLFF. The CDR3, as DNA: TGTGCCAGCTCTCGGGACAGTAATGAAAAACTGTTTTTT. Combining the CDR3 with reference TRBV18 and TRBJ1-4 gives the whole variable domain NAGVMQNPRHLVRRRGQEARLRCSPMKGHSHVYWYRQLPEEGLKFMVYLQKENIIDESGMPKERFSAEFPKEGPSILRIQQVVRGDSAAYFCASSRDSNEKLFFGSGTQLSVL.

V is TRBV2 and J is TRBJ2-5; 10 bases are a match to TRBD2. From germline, CDR1 is SNHLY and CDR2 FYNNEI. This CDR3 is built from 15 residues. Losses at the gene ends were 4 bases for V and 1 base for J; bases not matched to a gene: 3. The CDR3 region has the DNA TGTGCCAGCAGTGTACTAGCGGGATCCCAAGAGACCCAGTACTTC. As protein: CASSVLAGSQETQYF. Based on the CDR3 plus reference TRBV2 and TRBJ2-5, the full variable domain is EPEVTQTPSHQVTQMGQEVILRCVPISNHLYFYWYRQILGQKVEFLVSFYNNEISEKSEIFDDQFSVERPDGSNFTLKIRSTKLEDSAMYFCASSVLAGSQETQYFGPGTRLLVL.

This sequence joins TRBV27 and TRBJ1-2; D perhaps matches TRBD1 (5 bases). The germline V and J ends were trimmed by 6 bases and 11 bases, with 19 bases remaining between them. Germline values: CDR1 MNHEY, CDR2 SMNVEV (reference sequence). The CDR3 consists of 13 residues. The CDR3 DNA reads TGTGCCAGCAGCATATCGACAGCAGGTCGTTACACCTTC. It specifies CASSISTAGRYTF.

J is TRBJ1-4 and V is TRBV19; no clear D. The CDR3 length is 15 residues. Trimming removed 1 base from V and 5 bases from J, with 11 bases in between. CDR1 is LNHDA and CDR2 is SQIVND in the germline V gene (reference sequence). The CDR3 DNA follows: TGTGCCAGTAGTATAGGCGGAGCCCAAAATGAAAAACTGTTTTTT. As protein: CASSIGGAQNEKLFF.

The chain carries TRBV24-1 and TRBJ2-1; 9 bases are shared with TRBD2. The CDR3 covers 13 residues. J was trimmed by 6 bases and V by 7 bases; bases with no gene match: 3. CDR1 and CDR2 from the germline V gene are KGHDR and SFDVKD. CDR3 sequence reads: CATSKAGGNEQFF. The CDR3 region has the DNA TGTGCCACCAGCAAAGCGGGGGGCAATGAGCAGTTCTTC.